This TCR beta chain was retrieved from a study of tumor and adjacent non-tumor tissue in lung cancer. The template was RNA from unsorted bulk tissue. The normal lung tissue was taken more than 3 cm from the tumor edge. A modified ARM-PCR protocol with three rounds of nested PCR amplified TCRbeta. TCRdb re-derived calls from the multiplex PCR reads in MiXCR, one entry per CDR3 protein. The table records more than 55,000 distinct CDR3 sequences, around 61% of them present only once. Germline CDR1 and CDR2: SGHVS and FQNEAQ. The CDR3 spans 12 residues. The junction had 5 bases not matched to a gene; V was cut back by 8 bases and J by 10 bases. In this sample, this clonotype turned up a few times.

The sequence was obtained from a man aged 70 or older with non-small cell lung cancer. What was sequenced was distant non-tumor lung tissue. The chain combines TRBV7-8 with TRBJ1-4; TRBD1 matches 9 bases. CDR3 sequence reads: CASGRDRAKLFF. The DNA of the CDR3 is TGTGCCAGCGGGAGGGACAGGGCAAAACTGTTTTTT. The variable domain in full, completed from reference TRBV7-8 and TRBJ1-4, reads GAGVSQSPRYKVAKRGQDVALRCDPISGHVSLFWYQQALGQGPEFLTYFQNEAQLDKSGLPSDRFFAERPEGSVSTLKIQRTQQEDSAVYLCASGRDRAKLFFGSGTQLSVL.